This T cell receptor (beta chain) is from a study of CD8+ T cells in alopecia areata. Study-level points and caveats: Between patients, shared TCR sequences were less clear than in mice. This was possibly due in part to HLA diversity in the patient population.

Regarding this clone: Its antigen is unknown.

RNA was isolated and reverse transcribed to cDNA, the sequencing template. This table comes from immunoSEQ multiplex PCR, and its TCRdb copy is limited to in-frame clones, with some not included. The table lists 140,000 to 150,000 clones, around 87% of them singletons. The material was CD8+ T cells sorted from blood, obtained at week 0. The clonotype originates from a human donor with alopecia areata.

The CDR3 region has the DNA TGTGCCAGCAGCTTCCAGCCCTCTGGGGCCAACGTCCTGACTTTC. This gives the protein CASSFQPSGANVLTF. This chain joins TRBV7-9 and TRBJ2-6, with unresolved D. CDR1 is SEHNR, CDR2 FQNEAQ, per germline (reference sequence). There are 15 residues in the CDR3. V gave up 3 bases and J gave up 0 bases, with 6 bases separating them.